Sequencing of this T cell receptor (beta chain) was carried out in a study of tumor-infiltrating lymphocytes in primary liver carcinoma (TCRdb year 2017). Background for the entire study: Of the five patients, three men and two women aged 30 to 69 years, four had hepatocellular carcinoma and one had combined HCC and intrahepatic cholangiocarcinoma. The five patients had tumors staged T1-T3 N0M0, with maximum diameters ranging from about 4 to 11 cm. Roughly 3.65 to 8 million productive TCRbeta reads were obtained per sample, and no significant difference in read depth was found between tissue types. Across five regions of each liver tumor, along with adjacent normal tissue and blood, the study brought together TCRbeta repertoire sequencing, expression microarrays and whole-exome sequencing. A total of about 35 specimens from 5 patients underwent TCRbeta repertoire sequencing, comprising 25 or so tumor regions, 5 adjacent noncancerous liver tissues and 5 peripheral blood samples. The 25 or so tumor region samples were profiled with Agilent mRNA microarrays so that TCRbeta repertoire diversity could be related to the local molecular phenotype. High reproducibility was observed for the technical replicate repertoires, with mean shared-clone rates about 0.89 and correlation coefficients above 0.95.

Without any cell sorting, total RNA and DNA were co-extracted from approximately 20-30 mg of bulk tissue using the AllPrep DNA/RNA mini kit. Between late 2015 and early 2016, about five patients in China with histopathologically diagnosed primary liver carcinoma had their tumors surgically resected. At the time of sampling, the patients had chronic HBV infection and had not received any treatment. Each tumor was sampled at five spatially separated regions: the superior, inferior, left-lateral and right-lateral poles and the tumor centre. More than 85% viable tumor cells were found by histology in every tumor sample. Each fresh piece of tumor and adjacent tissue was cut in two, with one half stored in RNAlater at -80 degrees C and the other half sent for histology. The study at large found these results: Repertoire overlap was found to be higher between tumor regions (mean around 35%) than between tumor-adjacent (around 17%) or tumor-blood (around 15%) pairs, consistent with antigen-driven expansion. The top 250 clones accounted for a significantly greater share of the repertoire in tumors than in blood (p = 0.039). Because sequencing covered only the TCR beta chain and unpaired alpha chains were not captured, true repertoire diversity is likely underestimated. Bulk unsorted samples precluded comparing CD4+ and CD8+ T cell repertoires. Only about 8-25% of top clones were present in all five regions of a tumor, suggesting spatial heterogeneity of tumor-infiltrating T cells. Only 4 or 5 patients were included in the study, and the authors note that the findings should be validated in a larger study.

This clonotype is a singleton in its sample. Its antigen is unknown. This may come from a read error, since a much larger clone is one base off. From the germline V gene, CDR1 is SGHRS and CDR2 is YFSETQ. Taken from cysteine to phenylalanine, the CDR3 has 15 residues. Only CDR3 DNA remains: 45 bases, in frame from the first base. The V end loses 0 bases and the J end loses 4 bases, and a stretch of 13 bases separates them. Using a constant-region primer and ProtoScript II reverse transcriptase, TCRbeta-specific cDNA was reverse-transcribed from approximately 0.55 ug total RNA. TCRbeta libraries were built with three nested multiplex PCR rounds, a slightly modified ARM-PCR procedure. The first two PCR rounds used multiplex TRBV1-TRBV30 forward primers with a Cbeta reverse primer, each for 10 cycles. Sample barcodes and Illumina adapters were added in a final 25-cycle PCR with Deep VentR polymerase. Before sequencing, amplicons between 200 and 500 bp were purified from gel using a QIAquick gel extraction kit. TCRbeta amplicons were sequenced on an Illumina HiSeq 2500 with 250-bp paired-end reads. As for how the authors treated the data: Trimmomatic v0.33 was used to quality-trim the reads, and FLASH v1.2.11 was used to merge paired reads so that full CDR3 sequences could be recovered. MiGEC v1.2.1b assigned V, D and J germline segments to the rearranged TCRbeta sequences. VDJtools v1.0.0 computed clonotype statistics and Shannon-Wiener diversity indices. To reduce sampling bias, subsequent analyses other than the diversity analysis used only the 250 most abundant clonotypes in each sample. The public reads were reanalyzed by TCRdb: fastp trimming at Q25, MiXCR alignment, in-frame beta chains only. Entries that share a CDR3 protein sequence are merged under the most common genes and DNA. The V and J calls reflect TCRdb's pipeline rather than the authors' work. The sample table holds about 48,000 distinct CDR3 sequences, of which 60% to 75% were seen once. The ten largest clones capture about a quarter of the sample.

Recombination linked TRBV5-1 to TRBJ1-1; TRBD1 is a weak D gene call, 5 bases matching. The sequencing sample was made of liver tumor tissue from sampling region 3. The sample's cell subset or site label, decoded: tumor region T3, left-lateral pole. This TCR came from a man in his forties with primary liver carcinoma and hepatitis B virus infection. The DNA is as follows: TGCGCCAGCAGCTTGGACCCCGGGGACGCCACTGAAGCTTTCTTT. It translates to CASSLDPGDATEAFF.